This T cell receptor beta chain stems from a study of CD8 T cells in ankylosing spondylitis. Study-level results: What appeared characteristic of ankylosing spondylitis blood was a TCR beta motif of fewer than ten highly homologous variants. In the blood and synovial fluid of reactive arthritis, some motif variants had been previously reported. With a CD8+ phenotype, disease-linked clones were relatively rare in peripheral blood. Disease-linked clones reportedly showed significant enrichment in matched ankylosing spondylitis synovial fluid.

A remark on this clonotype: Its antigen is undetermined.

The V end lost 4 bases, the J end lost 1 base, and 23 bases lay between the germline ends. Per the germline V gene, CDR1 is SGHAT and CDR2 is FQNNGV. The CDR3 consists of 18 residues. A quantitative 5'-RACE method, one with molecular barcodes, was used to make TCR beta libraries. MiXCR, applied by TCRdb to the 5' RACE reads, yields one record per CDR3 protein. The sample lists 200,000 to 250,000 distinct CDR3 sequences; more than 5.5% were seen once. Sequencing was done on a sample of blood, either unsorted or a sorted T cell fraction (not recorded which). The chain carries TRBV11-2 and TRBJ2-7; weak D call: TRBD1 (5 bases). The receptor was derived from a male donor with ankylosing spondylitis. CDR3 sequence reads: CASSWGWAGRRISYEQYF. The CDR3 DNA reads as TGTGCCAGCAGCTGGGGATGGGCAGGGCGACGAATATCCTACGAGCAGTACTTC.